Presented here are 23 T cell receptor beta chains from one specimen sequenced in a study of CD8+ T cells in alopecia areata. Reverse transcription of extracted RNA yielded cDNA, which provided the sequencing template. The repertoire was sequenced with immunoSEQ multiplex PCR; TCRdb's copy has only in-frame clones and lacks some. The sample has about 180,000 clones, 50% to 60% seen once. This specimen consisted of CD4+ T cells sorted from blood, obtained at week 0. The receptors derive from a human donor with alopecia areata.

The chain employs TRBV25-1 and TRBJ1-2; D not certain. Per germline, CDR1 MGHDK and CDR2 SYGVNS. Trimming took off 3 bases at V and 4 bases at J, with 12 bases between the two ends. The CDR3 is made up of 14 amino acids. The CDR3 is CASSDVGRGYGYTF. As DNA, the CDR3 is TGTGCCAGCAGTGATGTCGGACGGGGCTATGGCTACACCTTC.

The CDR3 nucleotides read TGCAGCGTTGGAGGGTCTGGAAACACCATATATTTT. It translates to CSVGGSGNTIYF. The V call is TRBV29-1, the J call TRBJ1-3; D is uncertain. V was cut by 4 bases and J by 1 base, with 5 bases left in between. The CDR3 totals 12 residues. Per germline, CDR1 SQVTM and CDR2 ANQGSEA. Together with reference TRBV29-1 and TRBJ1-3, the CDR3 gives the full variable domain: SAVISQKPSRDICQRGTSLTIQCQVDSQVTMMFWYRQQPGQSLTLIATANQGSEATYESGFVIDKFPISRPNLTFSTLTVSNMSPEDSSIYLCSVGGSGNTIYFGEGSWLTVV.

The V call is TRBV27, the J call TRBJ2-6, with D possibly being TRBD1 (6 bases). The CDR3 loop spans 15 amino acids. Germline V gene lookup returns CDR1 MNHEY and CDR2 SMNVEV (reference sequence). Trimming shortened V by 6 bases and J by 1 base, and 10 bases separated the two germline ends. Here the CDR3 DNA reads TGTGCCAGCAGACACACAGGGTCTGGGGCCAACGTCCTGACTTTC. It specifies CASRHTGSGANVLTF.

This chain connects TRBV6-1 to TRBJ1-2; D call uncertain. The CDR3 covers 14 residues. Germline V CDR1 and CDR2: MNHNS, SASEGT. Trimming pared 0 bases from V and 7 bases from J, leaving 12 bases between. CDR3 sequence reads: CASSEANQDGGYTF. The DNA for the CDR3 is TGTGCCAGCAGTGAAGCGAATCAGGACGGTGGCTACACCTTC.

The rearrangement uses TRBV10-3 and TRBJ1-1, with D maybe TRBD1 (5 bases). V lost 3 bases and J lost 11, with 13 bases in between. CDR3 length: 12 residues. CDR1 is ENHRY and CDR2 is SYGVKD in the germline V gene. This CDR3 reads CAISDLQGRAFF. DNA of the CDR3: TGTGCCATCAGTGATTTGCAGGGCCGGGCTTTCTTT.

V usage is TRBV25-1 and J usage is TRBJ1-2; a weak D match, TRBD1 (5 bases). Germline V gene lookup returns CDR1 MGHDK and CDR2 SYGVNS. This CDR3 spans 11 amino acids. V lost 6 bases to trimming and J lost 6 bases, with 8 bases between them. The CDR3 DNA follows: TGTGCCAGCAGGGAGGGGCATGGCTACACCTTC. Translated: CASREGHGYTF.

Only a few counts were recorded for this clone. The CDR3 DNA reads TGTGCCTGGAGTGACACCATCGGGAGACAGGGCCATTCACCCCTCCACTTT. It translates to CAWSDTIGRQGHSPLHF. The chain employs TRBV30 and TRBJ1-6, with 7 bases fitting TRBD1. Germline V lookup: CDR1 GTSNPN, CDR2 SVGIG (reference sequence). V gave up 1 base and J gave up 8 bases; unmatched junction bases: 14. The CDR3 loop spans 17 amino acids. Full variable domain (outside the CDR3, taken from reference TRBV30 and TRBJ1-6): SQTIHQWPATLVQPVGSPLSLECTVEGTSNPNLYWYRQAAGRGLQLLFYSVGIGQISSEVPQNLSASRPQDRQFILSSKKLLLSDSGFYLCAWSDTIGRQGHSPLHFGNGTRLTVT.

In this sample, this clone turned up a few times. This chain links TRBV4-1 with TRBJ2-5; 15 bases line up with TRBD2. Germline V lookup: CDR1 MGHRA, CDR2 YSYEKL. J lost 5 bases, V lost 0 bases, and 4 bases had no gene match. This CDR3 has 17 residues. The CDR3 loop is CASSQEGLAGGRETQYF. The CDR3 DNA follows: TGCGCCAGCAGCCAAGAAGGACTAGCGGGGGGGCGGGAGACCCAGTACTTC.

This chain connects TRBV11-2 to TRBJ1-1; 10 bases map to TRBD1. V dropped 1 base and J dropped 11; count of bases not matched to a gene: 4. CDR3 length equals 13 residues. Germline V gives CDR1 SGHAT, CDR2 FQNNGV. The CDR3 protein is CASSLGSDRGAFF. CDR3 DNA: TGTGCCAGCAGCTTAGGGTCGGACAGGGGGGCTTTCTTT.

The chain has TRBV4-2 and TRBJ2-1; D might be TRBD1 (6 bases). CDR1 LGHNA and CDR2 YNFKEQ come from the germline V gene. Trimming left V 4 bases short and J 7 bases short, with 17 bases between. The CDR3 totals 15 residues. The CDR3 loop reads CASSPAMGARNEQFF. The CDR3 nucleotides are TGTGCCAGCAGCCCAGCAATGGGGGCCAGGAATGAGCAGTTCTTC.

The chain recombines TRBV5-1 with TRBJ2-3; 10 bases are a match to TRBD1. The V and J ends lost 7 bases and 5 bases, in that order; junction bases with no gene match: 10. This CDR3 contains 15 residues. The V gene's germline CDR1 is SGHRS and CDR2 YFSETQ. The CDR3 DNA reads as TGCGCCAGCGGACGGACAGGGGGGTTGGTAGATACGCAGTATTTT. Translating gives CASGRTGGLVDTQYF.

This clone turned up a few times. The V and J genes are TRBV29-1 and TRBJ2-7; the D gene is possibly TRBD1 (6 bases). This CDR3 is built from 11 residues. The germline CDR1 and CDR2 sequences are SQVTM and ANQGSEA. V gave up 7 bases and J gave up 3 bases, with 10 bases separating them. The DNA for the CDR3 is TGCAGCGCCGAGACAGGCTACGAGCAGTACTTC. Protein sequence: CSAETGYEQYF.

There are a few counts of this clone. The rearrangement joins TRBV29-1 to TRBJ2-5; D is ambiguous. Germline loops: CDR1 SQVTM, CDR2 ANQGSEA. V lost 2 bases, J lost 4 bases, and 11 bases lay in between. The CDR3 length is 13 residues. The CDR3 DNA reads TGCAGCGTTGAACTAGGCCTCCGAGAGACCCAGTACTTC. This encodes CSVELGLRETQYF.

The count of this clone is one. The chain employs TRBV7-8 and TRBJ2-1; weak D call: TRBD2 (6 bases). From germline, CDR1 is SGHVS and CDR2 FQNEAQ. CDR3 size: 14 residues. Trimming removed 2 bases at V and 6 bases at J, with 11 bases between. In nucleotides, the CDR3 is TGTGCCAGCAGCTTATACCGGGGGTCCAATGAGCAGTTCTTC. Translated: CASSLYRGSNEQFF.

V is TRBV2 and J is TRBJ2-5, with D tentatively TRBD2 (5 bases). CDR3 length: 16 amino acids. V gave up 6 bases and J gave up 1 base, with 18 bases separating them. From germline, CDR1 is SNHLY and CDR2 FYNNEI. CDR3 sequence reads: CASSLGLTFLQETQYF. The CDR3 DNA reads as TGTGCCAGCAGCCTCGGACTGACCTTTCTCCAAGAGACCCAGTACTTC.

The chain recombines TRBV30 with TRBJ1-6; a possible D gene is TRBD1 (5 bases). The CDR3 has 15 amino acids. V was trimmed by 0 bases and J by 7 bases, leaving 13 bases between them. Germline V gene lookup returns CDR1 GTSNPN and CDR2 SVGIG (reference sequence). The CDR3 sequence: CAWSVREGWNSPLHF. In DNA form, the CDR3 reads TGTGCCTGGAGTGTACGGGAGGGGTGGAATTCACCCCTCCACTTT.

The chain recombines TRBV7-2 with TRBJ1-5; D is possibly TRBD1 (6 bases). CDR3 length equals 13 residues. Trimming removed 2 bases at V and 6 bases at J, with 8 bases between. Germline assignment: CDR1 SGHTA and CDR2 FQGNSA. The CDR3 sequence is CASSLYRAQPQHF. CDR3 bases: TGTGCCAGCAGCTTATACAGGGCTCAGCCCCAGCATTTT.

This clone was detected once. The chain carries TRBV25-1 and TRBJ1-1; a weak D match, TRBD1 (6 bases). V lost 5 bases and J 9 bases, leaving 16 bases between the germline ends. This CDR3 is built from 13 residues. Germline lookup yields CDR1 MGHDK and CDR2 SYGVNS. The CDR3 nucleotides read TGTGCCAGCAGTCGAGGGGGGTCAGTTAAAGCTTTCTTT. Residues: CASSRGGSVKAFF.

CDR3 in DNA: TGTGCCAGCAGTTACTCGGGGACAGGCAATCAGCCCCAGCATTTT. Amino acids: CASSYSGTGNQPQHF. The V gene is TRBV6-5, the J gene TRBJ1-5; 7 nucleotides agree with TRBD1. The trim removed 0 bases at V and 2 bases at J, leaving 1 base unmatched. The CDR3 extends over 15 amino acids. Germline-derived CDR1 and CDR2 are MNHEY and SVGAGI.

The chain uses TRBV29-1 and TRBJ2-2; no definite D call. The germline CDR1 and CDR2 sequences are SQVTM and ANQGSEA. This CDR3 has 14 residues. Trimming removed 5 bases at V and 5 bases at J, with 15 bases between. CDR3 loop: CSVTGRLGTGELFF. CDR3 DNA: TGCAGCGTTACCGGACGTCTTGGAACCGGGGAGCTGTTTTTT.

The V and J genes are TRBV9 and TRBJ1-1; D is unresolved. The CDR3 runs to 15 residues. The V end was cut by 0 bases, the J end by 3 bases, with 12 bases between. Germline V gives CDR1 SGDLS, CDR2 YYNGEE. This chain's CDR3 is CASSVDTQRYTEAFF. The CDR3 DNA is TGTGCCAGCAGCGTAGACACACAGAGATACACTGAAGCTTTCTTT. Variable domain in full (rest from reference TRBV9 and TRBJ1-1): DSGVTQTPKHLITATGQRVTLRCSPRSGDLSVYWYQQSLDQGLQFLIQYYNGEERAKGNILERFSAQQFPDLHSELNLSSLELGDSALYFCASSVDTQRYTEAFFGQGTRLTVV.

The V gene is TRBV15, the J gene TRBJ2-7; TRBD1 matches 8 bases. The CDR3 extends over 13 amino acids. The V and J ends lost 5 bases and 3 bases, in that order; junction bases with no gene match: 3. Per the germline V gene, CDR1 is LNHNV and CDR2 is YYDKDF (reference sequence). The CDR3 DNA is TGTGCCACCAGCCCTGACAGGGGCTACGAGCAGTACTTC. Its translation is CATSPDRGYEQYF. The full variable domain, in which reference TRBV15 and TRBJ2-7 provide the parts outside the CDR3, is DAMVIQNPRYQVTQFGKPVTLSCSQTLNHNVMYWYQQKSSQAPKLLFHYYDKDFNNEADTPDNFQSRRPNTSFCFLDIRSPGLGDTAMYLCATSPDRGYEQYFGPGTRLTVT.

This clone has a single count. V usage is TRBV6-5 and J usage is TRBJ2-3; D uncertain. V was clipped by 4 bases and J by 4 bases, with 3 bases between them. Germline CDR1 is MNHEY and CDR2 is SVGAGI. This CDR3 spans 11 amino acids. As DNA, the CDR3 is TGTGCCAGCAGTTCGGCAGATACGCAGTATTTT. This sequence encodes CASSSADTQYF.